These 32 T cell receptor beta chains were sequenced from one sample in a study of blood T cell repertoires in COVID-19. Sequencing used immunoSEQ multiplex PCR; TCRdb keeps in-frame clones, though not all of them. The data hold around 300,000 clones, with roughly nine tenths observed a single time. Specimen: PBMCs or T cells enriched from blood (not recorded which). The source of these receptors is a woman between 18 and 29 years old who had recovered from COVID-19.

The V call is TRBV6-2 or TRBV6-3, the J call TRBJ2-5; 11 bases map to TRBD2. The CDR3 length is 15 residues. The germline V gene has CDR1 MNHEY and CDR2 SVGEGT. Losses at the gene ends were 2 bases for V and 3 bases for J; bases not matched to a gene: 2. The chain's CDR3 is CASSYLTSGKETQYF. The DNA of the CDR3 is TGTGCCAGCAGTTACCTGACTAGCGGGAAAGAGACCCAGTACTTC.

This clone was picked up one time. CDR3 sequence (DNA): TGCGCCAGCAGCTTTAGTGGCAGGGCGGACTATGGCTACACCTTC. This sequence encodes CASSFSGRADYGYTF. The V and J genes are TRBV5-1 and TRBJ1-2, with D tentatively TRBD1 (5 bases). The germline V and J ends were trimmed by 2 bases and 3 bases, with 14 bases remaining between them. The V gene's germline CDR1 is SGHRS and CDR2 YFSETQ. The CDR3 spans 15 residues.

V and J are TRBV5-1 and TRBJ2-5, with 10 bases that match TRBD2. Germline CDR1 SGHRS, CDR2 YFSETQ. Trimming removed 0 bases from V and 5 bases from J; junction bases left unmatched: 4. The CDR3 sequence is 15 residues long. The CDR3 sequence: CASSLEAGGLETQYF. The CDR3, as DNA: TGCGCCAGCAGCTTGGAAGCGGGGGGGCTCGAGACCCAGTACTTC.

V and J are TRBV18 and TRBJ1-1; 8 bases align to TRBD1. The CDR3 consists of 15 residues. J was trimmed by 2 bases and V by 3 bases; bases with no gene match: 5. Germline V gene data show CDR1 as KGHSH and CDR2 as LQKENI. CDR3 bases: TGTGCCAGCTCACCCCAAGGACAGGGAAACACTGAAGCTTTCTTT. Protein product: CASSPQGQGNTEAFF. Combining the CDR3 with reference TRBV18 and TRBJ1-1 gives the whole variable domain NAGVMQNPRHLVRRRGQEARLRCSPMKGHSHVYWYRQLPEEGLKFMVYLQKENIIDESGMPKERFSAEFPKEGPSILRIQQVVRGDSAAYFCASSPQGQGNTEAFFGQGTRLTVV.

The chain employs TRBV5-1 and TRBJ1-1; D is ambiguous. Trimming stripped 3 bases from V and 0 bases from J, with 12 bases between. The germline CDR1 and CDR2 sequences are SGHRS and YFSETQ. This CDR3 has 15 amino acids. The CDR3 nucleotides read TGCGCCAGCAGCTCCCCGCGAGGGATGAACACTGAAGCTTTCTTT. Its protein product is CASSSPRGMNTEAFF. Filled out from reference TRBV5-1 and TRBJ1-1, the complete variable domain reads KAGVTQTPRYLIKTRGQQVTLSCSPISGHRSVSWYQQTPGQGLQFLFEYFSETQRNKGNFPGRFSGRQFSNSRSEMNVSTLELGDSALYLCASSSPRGMNTEAFFGQGTRLTVV.

The chain joins TRBV20-1 to TRBJ2-5; D is possibly TRBD2 (5 bases). Germline CDR1 is DFQATT and CDR2 is SNEGSKA (reference sequence). The CDR3 has 14 residues. Trimming took off 3 bases at V and 5 bases at J, with 16 bases between the two ends. CDR3: CSASAKGSGETQYF. The DNA for the CDR3 is TGCAGTGCTAGTGCTAAAGGGTCGGGGGAGACCCAGTACTTC.

The CDR3 is CASSLGRGNSYNSPLHF. CDR3 in DNA: TGTGCCAGCTCACTAGGACGAGGGAACTCCTATAATTCACCCCTCCACTTT. J is TRBJ1-6 and V is TRBV18; no reliable D call. Trimming removed 4 bases from V and 0 bases from J, with 13 bases in between. The CDR3 is 17 residues long. Germline loops: CDR1 KGHSH, CDR2 LQKENI.

The gene calls are TRBV9 and TRBJ1-3, with 10 bases matching TRBD1. Trimming removed 3 bases from V and 7 bases from J; junction bases left unmatched: 10. This CDR3 has 16 amino acids. Per germline, CDR1 SGDLS and CDR2 YYNGEE. The CDR3 spells CASSAPRQGAQNTIYF. Here the CDR3 DNA reads TGTGCCAGCAGCGCCCCACGACAGGGGGCGCAGAACACCATATATTTT.

V usage is TRBV5-5 and J usage is TRBJ1-5; possibly TRBD1 for D (5 bases). V lost 4 bases, J lost 5 bases, and 16 bases lay in between. The CDR3 contains 15 residues. The V gene's germline CDR1 is SGHKS and CDR2 YYEKEE (reference sequence). The CDR3 here is CASSGGGASYQPQHF. The CDR3 DNA follows: TGTGCCAGCAGCGGCGGAGGGGCCTCCTATCAGCCCCAGCATTTT.

The chain uses TRBV6-2 or TRBV6-3 and TRBJ2-2; D unclear. This CDR3 spans 13 amino acids. Trimming removed 4 bases at V and 3 bases at J, with 6 bases between. From germline, CDR1 is MNHEY and CDR2 SVGEGT. This CDR3 reads CASSWAYTGELFF. As DNA, the CDR3 is TGTGCCAGCAGTTGGGCTTACACCGGGGAGCTGTTTTTT.

About this clone itself: Other DNA sequences in this specimen translate into the identical CDR3. This chain joins TRBV28 and TRBJ1-6, with D tentatively TRBD1 (5 bases). In germline, CDR1 is MDHEN, CDR2 SYDVKM. With 2 bases removed from V and 3 bases from J, the gap between germline ends came to 5 bases. This CDR3 is built from 14 residues. The CDR3 DNA is TGTGCCAGCAGTTTACAGGGCTATAATTCACCCCTCCACTTT. Its protein is CASSLQGYNSPLHF.

Concerning this clone: Other DNA sequences in this specimen translate into the identical CDR3. This chain uses TRBV18 with TRBJ2-5, with TRBD2 identical over 10 bases. Germline trimming cut 3 bases from V and 1 base from J; bases unmatched to any gene: 2. CDR1 is KGHSH and CDR2 is LQKENI in the germline V gene. The CDR3 covers 15 residues. The CDR3, as DNA: TGTGCCAGCTCACCGGCTAGCGGGGGCCAAGAGACCCAGTACTTC. It encodes CASSPASGGQETQYF.

The chain uses TRBV6-5 and TRBJ2-1; the match to TRBD2 covers 7 bases. V was pared by 0 bases and J by 8 bases, with 1 base of the junction left unmatched. The CDR3 sequence is 13 residues long. Germline V gives CDR1 MNHEY, CDR2 SVGAGI. CDR3 nucleotides: TGTGCCAGCAGTTACTCCCTAGCGGATGAGCAGTTCTTC. Translating it yields CASSYSLADEQFF.

The rearrangement joins TRBV7-2 to TRBJ2-3, with 7 positions matching TRBD2. V gave up 4 bases and J gave up 0 bases; unmatched junction bases: 4. The CDR3 extends over 15 amino acids. CDR1 and CDR2 (germline): SGHTA, FQGNSA. The CDR3 here is CASSSWGGSTDTQYF. The CDR3 nucleotides read TGTGCCAGCAGCTCTTGGGGGGGGAGCACAGATACGCAGTATTTT.

The chain employs TRBV3-1 (or the pseudogene TRBV3-2) and TRBJ2-1; 11 bases agree with TRBD2. In germline, CDR1 is LGHDT, CDR2 YNNKEL (reference sequence). The length of the CDR3 is 16 residues. V lost 1 base to trimming and J lost 5 bases; unmatched junction nucleotides: 4. The CDR3 DNA reads TGTGCCAGCAGCCAAGTGGGGACTAGCGGAAACAATGAGCAGTTCTTC. The encoded protein is CASSQVGTSGNNEQFF.

The chain couples TRBV29-1 to TRBJ1-1, with D unclear. Trimming took off 1 base at V and 14 bases at J, with 23 bases between the two ends. Germline V CDR1 and CDR2: SQVTM, ANQGSEA. The CDR3 runs to 14 residues. CDR3 in amino acids: CSVEGSAGPHGLFF. The CDR3 DNA sequence: TGCAGCGTTGAAGGTTCGGCAGGTCCGCACGGACTGTTCTTT.

This clone was observed a few times. V gene TRBV5-1 combines with J gene TRBJ1-1, with 7 bases matching TRBD1. Germline CDR1 reads SGHRS; CDR2 reads YFSETQ. V trimming: 4 bases; J trimming: 5 bases; junction bases outside the gene matches: 8. This CDR3 contains 14 residues. CDR3 bases: TGCGCCAGCAGCCTGACAGGGACGGGGACTGAAGCTTTCTTT. Protein sequence: CASSLTGTGTEAFF.

This chain uses TRBV5-1 with TRBJ1-1, with TRBD1 as a possible D gene (6 bases). Germline V gene lookup returns CDR1 SGHRS and CDR2 YFSETQ. V was pared by 1 base and J by 3 bases, with 22 bases between. This CDR3 has 18 residues. The CDR3 here is CASSLYRADSLEYTEAFF. CDR3 sequence (DNA): TGCGCCAGCAGCTTGTATCGTGCGGACAGTCTCGAGTACACTGAAGCTTTCTTT.

The chain uses TRBV7-8 and TRBJ1-5; D is possibly TRBD1 (6 bases). The length of the CDR3 is 14 residues. CDR1 and CDR2 (germline): SGHVS, FQNEAQ. The V gene lost 4 bases and the J gene lost 4 bases, with 11 bases spanning the gap. The CDR3 is CASSSQGKNQPQHF. CDR3 DNA: TGTGCCAGCAGCTCCCAGGGGAAAAATCAGCCCCAGCATTTT. The complete variable domain, with remaining parts taken from reference TRBV7-8 and TRBJ1-5, reads GAGVSQSPRYKVAKRGQDVALRCDPISGHVSLFWYQQALGQGPEFLTYFQNEAQLDKSGLPSDRFFAERPEGSVSTLKIQRTQQEDSAVYLCASSSQGKNQPQHFGDGTRLSIL.

The chain carries TRBV4-1 and TRBJ1-5, with D possibly being TRBD1 (5 bases). Germline V lookup: CDR1 MGHRA, CDR2 YSYEKL. The CDR3 sequence is 15 residues long. Trimming pared 1 base from V and 7 bases from J, leaving 14 bases between. The CDR3 reads CASSQVAQGDQPQHF. CDR3 bases: TGCGCCAGCAGCCAAGTCGCGCAGGGCGACCAGCCCCAGCATTTT.

This clone appeared once. The genes are TRBV27 and TRBJ1-1; tentative D call: TRBD1 (5 bases). CDR3 length: 14 amino acids. The germline V gene encodes CDR1 MNHEY and CDR2 SMNVEV (reference sequence). Trimming removed 1 base from V and 5 bases from J, with 11 bases in between. The CDR3 reads CASSLWGEGTEAFF. For the CDR3, the DNA is TGTGCCAGCAGTTTATGGGGGGAGGGAACTGAAGCTTTCTTT.

The CDR3 spells CASSLVGENNEQFF. The CDR3 region has the DNA TGTGCCAGCAGCTTAGTTGGGGAGAACAATGAGCAGTTCTTC. The chain links TRBV11-3 to TRBJ2-1; weak D call: TRBD2 (5 bases). Trimming took 1 base from V and 5 from J, leaving 9 bases between them. The CDR3 loop spans 14 amino acids. Germline V lookup: CDR1 SGHNT, CDR2 YENEEA.

This clone was detected only a few times. The chain has TRBV6-4 and TRBJ2-6; tentatively, D is TRBD1 (6 bases). CDR3 length: 15 residues. The V end was cut by 5 bases, the J end by 2 bases, with 10 bases between. The germline V gene has CDR1 MRHNA and CDR2 SNTAGT. CDR3 coding DNA: TGTGCCAGCAGTACGACAGGAACTGGGGCCAACGTCCTGACTTTC. Residues: CASSTTGTGANVLTF.

CDR3 region: CASSLDERLTDTQYF. The DNA of the CDR3 is TGTGCCAGCAGCTTAGATGAGCGTTTGACAGATACGCAGTATTTT. The chain is built from TRBV11-2 and TRBJ2-3; unclear D gene. V was trimmed by 0 bases and J by 3 bases, leaving 10 bases between them. CDR3 length: 15 amino acids. CDR1 is SGHAT, CDR2 FQNNGV, per germline.

The chain employs TRBV2 and TRBJ2-7; D unresolved. V lost 6 bases and J 6 bases, leaving 9 bases between the germline ends. The germline CDR1 and CDR2 sequences are SNHLY and FYNNEI. The CDR3 has 11 amino acids. CDR3 amino acids: CASSPLSEQYF. The CDR3 DNA reads TGTGCCAGCAGCCCTCTGAGCGAGCAGTACTTC.

This CDR3 is CASRTGGLSGNTIYF. The DNA for the CDR3 is TGTGCCAGTAGGACAGGGGGATTATCTGGAAACACCATATATTTT. V gene TRBV28 combines with J gene TRBJ1-3, with 10 nucleotides matching TRBD1. This CDR3 comprises 15 residues. The ends lost 9 bases at V and 1 base at J; junction bases unmatched: 6. The germline gives CDR1 MDHEN, CDR2 SYDVKM.

The chain has TRBV28 and TRBJ2-5, with a weak D call TRBD2 (5 bases). Trimming pared 7 bases from V and 3 bases from J, leaving 21 bases between. The germline gives CDR1 MDHEN, CDR2 SYDVKM. This CDR3 has 16 residues. CDR3 bases: TGTGCCAGCAATGGACTCCAGACCGACGCTAAAGAGACCCAGTACTTC. Amino acid sequence: CASNGLQTDAKETQYF.

The gene calls are TRBV27 and TRBJ1-6; 8 bases line up with TRBD1. Germline V gives CDR1 MNHEY, CDR2 SMNVEV (reference sequence). This CDR3 region has 16 residues. Losses at the gene ends were 5 bases for V and 7 bases for J; bases not matched to a gene: 10. CDR3 protein: CASSRSTGVGNSPLHF. CDR3 bases: TGTGCCAGCAGTAGATCGACAGGGGTCGGGAATTCACCCCTCCACTTT.

The V gene is TRBV5-6, the J gene TRBJ2-1, with 9 positions matching TRBD2. This CDR3 comprises 18 residues. The V and J ends lost 0 bases and 1 base, in that order; junction bases with no gene match: 8. In germline, CDR1 is SGHDT, CDR2 YYEEEE. CDR3 amino acids: CASSLASGGSSSYNEQFF. DNA of the CDR3: TGTGCCAGCAGCTTGGCCAGCGGGGGGTCATCTTCCTACAATGAGCAGTTCTTC.

The table lists this clone with a count of one. The chain joins TRBV19 to TRBJ1-3; 8 bases are shared with TRBD1. The V and J ends lost 5 bases and 3 bases, in that order; junction bases with no gene match: 9. From germline, CDR1 is LNHDA and CDR2 SQIVND (reference sequence). The CDR3 consists of 16 residues. CDR3 coding DNA: TGTGCCAGTAGTGTGGACAGGGCCGGTCGTGGAAACACCATATATTTT. This translates into CASSVDRAGRGNTIYF.

The rearrangement joins TRBV10-3 to TRBJ2-2; TRBD1 agrees at 10 bases. The germline V gene has CDR1 ENHRY and CDR2 SYGVKD. The length of the CDR3 is 18 residues. J gave up 6 bases and V 10 bases, and 20 bases lay outside the gene matches. The CDR3 sequence: CATRAGTGANLGAGELFF. CDR3 sequence (DNA): TGTGCCACCAGGGCTGGGACAGGGGCCAACCTCGGGGCCGGGGAGCTGTTTTTT.

The genes are TRBV5-5 and TRBJ2-7; D may be TRBD1 (6 bases). Deletions cut 4 bases from V and 4 bases from J, with 15 bases between. Germline CDR1 is SGHKS and CDR2 is YYEKEE (reference sequence). There are 14 residues in the CDR3. CDR3: CASSPLDRRYEQYF. Here the CDR3 DNA reads TGTGCCAGCAGCCCCCTCGACAGGCGGTACGAGCAGTACTTC.